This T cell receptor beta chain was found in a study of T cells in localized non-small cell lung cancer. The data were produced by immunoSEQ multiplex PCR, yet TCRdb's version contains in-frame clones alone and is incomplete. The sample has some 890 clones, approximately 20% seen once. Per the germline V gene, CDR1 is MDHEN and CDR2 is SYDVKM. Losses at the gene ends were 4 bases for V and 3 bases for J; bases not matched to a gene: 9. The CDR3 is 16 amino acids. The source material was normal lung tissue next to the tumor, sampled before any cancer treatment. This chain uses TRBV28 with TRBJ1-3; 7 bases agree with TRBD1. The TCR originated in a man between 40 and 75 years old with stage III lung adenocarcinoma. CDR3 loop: CASSSVGGTVGNTIYF. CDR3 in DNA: TGTGCCAGCAGTTCCGTGGGGGGGACAGTTGGAAACACCATATATTTT.